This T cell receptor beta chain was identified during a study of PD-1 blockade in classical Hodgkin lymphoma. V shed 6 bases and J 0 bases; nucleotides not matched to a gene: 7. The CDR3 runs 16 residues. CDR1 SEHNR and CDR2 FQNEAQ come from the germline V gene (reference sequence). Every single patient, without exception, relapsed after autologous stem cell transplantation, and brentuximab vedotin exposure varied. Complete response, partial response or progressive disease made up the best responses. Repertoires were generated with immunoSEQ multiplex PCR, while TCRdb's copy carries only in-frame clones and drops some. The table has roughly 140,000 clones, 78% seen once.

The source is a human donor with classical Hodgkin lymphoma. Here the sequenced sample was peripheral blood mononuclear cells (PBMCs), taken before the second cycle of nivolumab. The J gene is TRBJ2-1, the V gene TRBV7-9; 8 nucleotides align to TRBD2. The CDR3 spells CASSPSGPSSYNEQFF. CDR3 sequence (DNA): TGTGCCAGCAGTCCTAGCGGGCCTAGCTCCTACAATGAGCAGTTCTTC.